This TCR beta chain was recorded in a study of cytomegalovirus exposure and HLA in healthy donors. Vbeta (60) and Jbeta (13) primers were used in the PCR. The assay was immunoSEQ multiplex PCR, and TCRdb's table has in-frame clones only and misses some. The repertoire holds fewer than 300,000 clones, with roughly 80% as singletons. This CDR3 spans 14 amino acids. The V and J ends lost 4 bases and 5 bases respectively, with 18 bases between them. The germline gives CDR1 GTSNPN, CDR2 SVGIG (reference sequence). The material sequenced was PBMCs. This chain joins TRBV30 and TRBJ2-7, with D maybe TRBD1 (5 bases). The sequence derives from a girl aged 2 to 9 in good health and CMV-seronegative. CDR3 region: CAWTSISGRNEQYF. CDR3 sequence (DNA): TGTGCCTGGACATCGATCTCAGGGCGCAACGAGCAGTACTTC.